The 17 T cell receptor beta chains presented below share a single source sample, sequenced in a study of blood T cell repertoires in COVID-19 (dated by TCRdb to about 2020). The library was produced with the immunoSEQ multiplex PCR assay. Not all clones reach the TCRdb copy of this immuneACCESS table, which keeps in-frame sequences only. Checked studies attribute under half of the gap to unresolved V genes and leave the rest unexplained. The sample table records more than 150,000 clones; 80% of these occur just once. Around 14% of the sample is taken by the ten largest. What was sequenced was PBMCs or T cells enriched from blood (not recorded which). The receptors here all came from a man aged 60 to 75 who had been exposed to COVID-19.

The J gene is TRBJ2-5, the V gene TRBV5-4; 7 bases match TRBD2. This CDR3 is 18 amino acids long. The J segment lost 5 bases and the V segment lost 0 bases, leaving 16 bases of the junction unmatched. Germline lookup yields CDR1 SGHNT and CDR2 YYREEE (reference sequence). The CDR3 spells CASSLGPRASGPGETQYF. In DNA, the CDR3 is TGTGCCAGCAGCTTGGGGCCGAGGGCTAGCGGCCCGGGGGAGACCCAGTACTTC.

V is TRBV30 and J is TRBJ2-6; 7 bases are shared with TRBD2. Germline V gives CDR1 GTSNPN, CDR2 SVGIG (reference sequence). CDR3 length: 15 residues. Unmatched junction bases numbered 3, after V lost 2 bases and J lost 2 bases. CDR3 protein: CAWSLRGAGANVLTF. The CDR3 nucleotides are TGTGCCTGGAGTCTACGGGGGGCTGGGGCCAACGTCCTGACTTTC.

The chain employs TRBV29-1 and TRBJ2-7, with TRBD2 matching 12 bases. This CDR3 comprises 15 residues. CDR1 and CDR2 (germline): SQVTM, ANQGSEA. V lost 1 base and J lost 3; bases outside the gene matches: 4. CDR3 residues: CSVEGTSGTIYEQYF. Written as DNA, the CDR3 is TGCAGCGTTGAAGGGACTAGCGGGACCATCTACGAGCAGTACTTC.

This chain uses TRBV18 with TRBJ1-5; D perhaps matches TRBD1 (6 bases). CDR1 is KGHSH, CDR2 LQKENI, per germline. This CDR3 comprises 14 residues. Trimming pared 4 bases from V and 3 bases from J, leaving 10 bases between. CDR3 sequence reads: CASSLRGANQPQHF. The DNA for the CDR3 is TGTGCCAGCTCACTCAGGGGCGCCAATCAGCCCCAGCATTTT. Variable domain in full (rest from reference TRBV18 and TRBJ1-5): NAGVMQNPRHLVRRRGQEARLRCSPMKGHSHVYWYRQLPEEGLKFMVYLQKENIIDESGMPKERFSAEFPKEGPSILRIQQVVRGDSAAYFCASSLRGANQPQHFGDGTRLSIL.

The CDR3 reads CASSLTGGEGTEAFF. CDR3 nucleotide sequence: TGTGCCAGCAGCTTGACAGGGGGCGAAGGCACTGAAGCTTTCTTT. The rearrangement links TRBV7-6 to TRBJ1-1; 10 bases map to TRBD1. The J segment lost 4 bases and the V segment lost 3 bases, leaving 5 bases of the junction unmatched. The germline gives CDR1 SGHVS, CDR2 FNYEAQ. This CDR3 contains 15 residues. Full variable domain (rest looked up from reference TRBV7-6 and TRBJ1-1): GAGVSQSPRYKVTKRGQDVALRCDPISGHVSLYWYRQALGQGPEFLTYFNYEAQQDKSGLPNDRFSAERPEGSISTLTIQRTEQRDSAMYRCASSLTGGEGTEAFFGQGTRLTVV.

The chain carries TRBV30 and TRBJ2-4; weak D call: TRBD1 (6 bases). V shed 8 bases and J shed 4 bases, with 15 bases lying between them. The germline V gene encodes CDR1 GTSNPN and CDR2 SVGIG (reference sequence). The CDR3 contains 13 residues. Written as DNA, the CDR3 is TGTGCCGGGACCGGGACACTGAAAAACATTCAGTACTTC. This sequence encodes CAGTGTLKNIQYF. Full variable domain (outside the CDR3, taken from reference TRBV30 and TRBJ2-4): SQTIHQWPATLVQPVGSPLSLECTVEGTSNPNLYWYRQAAGRGLQLLFYSVGIGQISSEVPQNLSASRPQDRQFILSSKKLLLSDSGFYLCAGTGTLKNIQYFGAGTRLSVL.

The J gene is TRBJ2-1, the V gene TRBV27; tentative D call: TRBD1 (6 bases). In germline, CDR1 is MNHEY, CDR2 SMNVEV (reference sequence). The CDR3 is 16 residues long. V was cut by 4 bases and J by 0 bases, with 13 bases left in between. The CDR3 reads CASSSRQASSYNEQFF. CDR3 nucleotides: TGTGCCAGCAGTTCGAGACAGGCAAGCTCCTACAATGAGCAGTTCTTC.

The chain couples TRBV7-2 to TRBJ2-4; D not certain. The V gene lost 0 bases and the J gene lost 9 bases, with 12 bases spanning the gap. Germline-derived CDR1 and CDR2 are SGHTA and FQGNSA. This CDR3 spans 14 amino acids. CDR3 bases: TGTGCCAGCAGCTTAGCGTCTGGAGCACGCATTCAGTACTTC. It encodes CASSLASGARIQYF.

The genes are TRBV7-2 and TRBJ1-4; possibly TRBD1 for D (5 bases). Germline V lookup: CDR1 SGHTA, CDR2 FQGNSA. The CDR3 contains 15 residues. V gave up 1 base and J gave up 7 bases, with 13 bases separating them. The CDR3 region is CASSLDRGRSEKLFF. The CDR3, as DNA: TGTGCCAGCAGCTTAGATAGGGGAAGAAGTGAAAAACTGTTTTTT.

The chain employs TRBV6-4 and TRBJ2-1; TRBD2 agrees at 14 bases. The CDR3 runs to 16 residues. Germline V CDR1 and CDR2: MRHNA, SNTAGT. V lost 3 bases and J lost 9; bases outside the gene matches: 7. CDR3 amino acids: CASSESTSGRGGEQFF. CDR3 DNA: TGTGCCAGCAGTGAGTCGACTAGCGGGAGGGGTGGTGAGCAGTTCTTC.

This sequence joins TRBV6-2 or TRBV6-3 and TRBJ1-1, with a tentative D call TRBD1 (5 bases). Germline lookup yields CDR1 MNHEY and CDR2 SVGEGT. Trimming removed 1 base from V and 4 bases from J, with 7 bases in between. The length of the CDR3 is 13 residues. The CDR3 sequence: CASSYWGGTEAFF. As DNA, the CDR3 is TGTGCCAGCAGTTACTGGGGGGGCACTGAAGCTTTCTTT.

The genes are TRBV3-1 (or the pseudogene TRBV3-2) and TRBJ2-7; 9 nucleotides align to TRBD1. Germline V lookup: CDR1 LGHDT, CDR2 YNNKEL (reference sequence). V shed 4 bases, J shed 6 bases, and the junction held 10 bases outside the gene matches. The CDR3 extends over 15 amino acids. The CDR3 DNA reads TGTGCCAGCAGCCGGTACCGGGACAGGGTAACCGAGCAGTACTTC. Protein product: CASSRYRDRVTEQYF.

The J gene is TRBJ1-1, the V gene TRBV2, with a tentative D call TRBD1 (5 bases). CDR3 length: 15 amino acids. Germline loops: CDR1 SNHLY, CDR2 FYNNEI. Deletions cut 6 bases from V and 1 base from J, with 15 bases between. The CDR3 DNA follows: TGTGCCAGCAGCGCCGGGGGGTCTCAGAACACTGAAGCTTTCTTT. It translates to CASSAGGSQNTEAFF.

This clone was found a few times. The chain is built from TRBV7-9 and TRBJ2-1; D gene uncertain. The CDR3 runs to 13 residues. Trimming left V 1 base short and J 7 bases short, with 8 bases between. Looked up from germline, CDR1 is SEHNR and CDR2 is FQNEAQ (reference sequence). CDR3: CASSLDLTNEQFF. The CDR3 DNA reads as TGTGCCAGCAGCTTAGATTTGACAAATGAGCAGTTCTTC.

The genes are TRBV6-5 and TRBJ1-5; 10 nucleotides match TRBD1. V lost 6 bases and J lost 5; bases outside the gene matches: 4. This CDR3 spans 14 amino acids. Germline values: CDR1 MNHEY, CDR2 SVGAGI. The CDR3 DNA is TGTGCCAGCAGCCGGGACAGGGGTGATCAGCCCCAGCATTTT. This gives the protein CASSRDRGDQPQHF.

This chain uses TRBV19 with TRBJ1-1; 8 bases are a match to TRBD1. The germline V gene encodes CDR1 LNHDA and CDR2 SQIVND (reference sequence). With 4 bases clipped from V and 4 bases from J, the junction kept 8 bases outside the gene matches. The length of the CDR3 is 15 residues. DNA of the CDR3: TGTGCCAGTAGTACCACGCGACAGGGGTTCACTGAAGCTTTCTTT. Translating it yields CASSTTRQGFTEAFF.

The chain is built from TRBV13 and TRBJ2-7; no clear D. V lost 4 bases, J lost 4 bases, and 8 bases lay in between. Germline lookup yields CDR1 PRHDT and CDR2 FYEKMQ (reference sequence). This CDR3 region has 12 residues. The CDR3 DNA reads as TGTGCCAGCAGCTCTAGAGGTTACGAGCAGTACTTC. Translating it yields CASSSRGYEQYF.